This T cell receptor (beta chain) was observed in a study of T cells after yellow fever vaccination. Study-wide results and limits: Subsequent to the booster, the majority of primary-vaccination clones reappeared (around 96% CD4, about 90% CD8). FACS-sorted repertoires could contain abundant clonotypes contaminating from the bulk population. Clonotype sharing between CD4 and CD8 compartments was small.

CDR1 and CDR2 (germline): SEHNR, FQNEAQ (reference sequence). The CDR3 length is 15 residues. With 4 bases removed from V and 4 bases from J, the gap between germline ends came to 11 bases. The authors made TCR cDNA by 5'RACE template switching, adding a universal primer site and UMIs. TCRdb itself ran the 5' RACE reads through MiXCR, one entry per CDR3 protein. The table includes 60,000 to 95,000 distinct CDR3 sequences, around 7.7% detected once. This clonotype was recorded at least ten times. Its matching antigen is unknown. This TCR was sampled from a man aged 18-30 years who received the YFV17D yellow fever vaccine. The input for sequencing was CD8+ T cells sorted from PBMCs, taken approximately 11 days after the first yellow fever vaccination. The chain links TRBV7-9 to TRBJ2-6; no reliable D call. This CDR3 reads CASSYRTGGANVLTF. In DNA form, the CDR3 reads TGTGCCAGCAGCTACCGGACGGGCGGGGCCAACGTCCTGACTTTC.